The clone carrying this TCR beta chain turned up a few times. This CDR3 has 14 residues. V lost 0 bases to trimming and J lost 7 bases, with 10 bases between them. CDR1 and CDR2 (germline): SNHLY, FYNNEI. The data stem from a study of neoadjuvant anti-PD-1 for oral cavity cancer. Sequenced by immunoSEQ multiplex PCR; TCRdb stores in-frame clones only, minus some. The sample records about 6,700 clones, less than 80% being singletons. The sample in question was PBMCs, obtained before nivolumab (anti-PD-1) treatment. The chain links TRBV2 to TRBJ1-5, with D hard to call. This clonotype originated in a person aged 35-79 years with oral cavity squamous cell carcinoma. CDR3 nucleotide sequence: TGTGCCAGCAGTGAAGCGCTAAGGACCCAGCCCCAGCATTTT. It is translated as CASSEALRTQPQHF. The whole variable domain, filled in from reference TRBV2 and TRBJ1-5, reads EPEVTQTPSHQVTQMGQEVILRCVPISNHLYFYWYRQILGQKVEFLVSFYNNEISEKSEIFDDQFSVERPDGSNFTLKIRSTKLEDSAMYFCASSEALRTQPQHFGDGTRLSIL.